These 24 T cell receptor beta chains were all obtained from the same sample, sequenced in a study of shared clonotypes between healthy human individuals. TCRdb's copy holds only in-frame clones and misses some; the assay was immunoSEQ multiplex PCR. The sample holds about 1,500,000 clones; roughly 96% are singletons and the top ten take 1% to 1.5%. The sequencing sample was made of naive CD4+ T cells sorted from blood. Subset: CD45RA+ positively selected. The receptor set was obtained from a man aged 25 to 40 in good health.

The chain joins TRBV6-6 to TRBJ2-3; D may match TRBD1 or TRBD2 (5 bases each). The CDR3 is made up of 14 amino acids. Trimming took off 7 bases at V and 0 bases at J, with 11 bases between the two ends. CDR1 and CDR2 (germline): MNHNY, SVGAGI (reference sequence). This chain's CDR3 is CASTLRGSTDTQYF. The CDR3 DNA reads as TGTGCCAGCACCCTACGGGGCAGCACAGATACGCAGTATTTT.

The chain joins TRBV9 to TRBJ2-5; TRBD1 matches 7 bases. CDR3 length: 14 residues. V lost 0 bases and J lost 5; bases outside the gene matches: 4. Germline values: CDR1 SGDLS, CDR2 YYNGEE. DNA for the CDR3: TGTGCCAGCAGCGTAGAGGGGGCGGGCGAGACCCAGTACTTC. It specifies CASSVEGAGETQYF.

V is TRBV5-1 and J is TRBJ2-7; TRBD2 matches at 10 bases. This CDR3 spans 16 amino acids. V was clipped by 2 bases and J by 7 bases; unmatched bases: 12. CDR1 is SGHRS, CDR2 YFSETQ, per germline. The CDR3 DNA follows: TGCGCCAGCAGCTTTCCCGGGACTAGCGCTCGGGGGGAGCAGTACTTC. Translation: CASSFPGTSARGEQYF. The full variable domain, with the rest looked up from reference TRBV5-1 and TRBJ2-7, is KAGVTQTPRYLIKTRGQQVTLSCSPISGHRSVSWYQQTPGQGLQFLFEYFSETQRNKGNFPGRFSGRQFSNSRSEMNVSTLELGDSALYLCASSFPGTSARGEQYFGPGTRLTVT.

The J gene is TRBJ2-5, the V gene TRBV6-1; 7 bases match TRBD1. This CDR3 comprises 13 residues. The V segment lost 6 bases and the J segment 4 bases; nucleotides outside the gene matches: 5. The V gene's germline CDR1 is MNHNS and CDR2 SASEGT. The CDR3 coding sequence is TGTGCCAGCAGCGCGGACAGGAGAGAGACCCAGTACTTC. Amino acids: CASSADRRETQYF.

The chain couples TRBV28 to TRBJ2-7, with 10 bases identical to TRBD1. The length of the CDR3 is 18 residues. The germline V gene encodes CDR1 MDHEN and CDR2 SYDVKM. J lost 3 bases, V lost 3 bases, and 14 bases had no gene match. CDR3 amino acids: CASSFAIIWGQGIYEQYF. As DNA, the CDR3 is TGTGCCAGCAGTTTTGCAATAATTTGGGGACAGGGGATCTACGAGCAGTACTTC.

The gene calls are TRBV10-2 and TRBJ2-5, with a weak D call TRBD2 (6 bases). Trimming took off 3 bases at V and 4 bases at J, with 15 bases between the two ends. The CDR3 loop spans 15 amino acids. Per the germline V gene, CDR1 is WSHSY and CDR2 is SAAADI. The CDR3 nucleotides are TGCGCCAGCAGTGACCGACTAGAGAACGTAGAGACCCAGTACTTC. This sequence encodes CASSDRLENVETQYF.

The table lists this clone with a count of one. The genes are TRBV6-5 and TRBJ2-7; D unresolved. Germline CDR1 and CDR2: MNHEY and SVGAGI. The V end was cut by 5 bases, the J end by 2 bases, with 13 bases between. This CDR3 region has 14 residues. Here the CDR3 reads CASSRRIGTYEQYF. CDR3 nucleotide sequence: TGTGCCAGCAGTCGCCGTATTGGGACCTACGAGCAGTACTTC.

This chain connects TRBV20-1 to TRBJ2-3; no firm D call. The CDR3 consists of 11 residues. Germline CDR1 and CDR2: DFQATT and SNEGSKA (reference sequence). V was cut by 3 bases and J by 5 bases, with 6 bases left in between. CDR3 loop: CSASGEDTQYF. Written as DNA, the CDR3 is TGCAGTGCTAGTGGTGAAGATACGCAGTATTTT.

This rearrangement joins TRBV6-1 to TRBJ1-3, with D perhaps matching TRBD1 (5 bases). This CDR3 is 15 amino acids long. V lost 2 bases and J lost 0, with 8 bases in between. In germline, CDR1 is MNHNS, CDR2 SASEGT. The CDR3 loop reads CASSEFTGSGNTIYF. The CDR3 region has the DNA TGTGCCAGCAGTGAATTTACAGGCTCTGGAAACACCATATATTTT.

The chain has TRBV19 and TRBJ2-7, with 9 bases fitting TRBD2. CDR1 is LNHDA and CDR2 is SQIVND in the germline V gene (reference sequence). V trimming: 3 bases; J trimming: 7 bases; junction bases outside the gene matches: 13. This CDR3 is built from 16 residues. CDR3 in DNA: TGTGCCAGTAGTATCCTAGCGGGGAAACTCTACGGGGAGCAGTACTTC. Translated, it gives CASSILAGKLYGEQYF.

The chain recombines TRBV13 with TRBJ2-3; no reliable D call. Germline CDR1 reads PRHDT; CDR2 reads FYEKMQ (reference sequence). This CDR3 is built from 11 residues. Trimming removed 6 bases at V and 11 bases at J, with 12 bases between. CDR3 in DNA: TGTGCCAGCAGTTCACCGATCATGCAGTATTTT. This codes for CASSSPIMQYF. Full variable domain (remainder filled in from reference TRBV13 and TRBJ2-3): AAGVIQSPRHLIKEKRETATLKCYPIPRHDTVYWYQQGPGQDPQFLISFYEKMQSDKGSIPDRFSAQQFSDYHSELNMSSLELGDSALYFCASSSPIMQYFGPGTRLTVL.

The rearrangement links TRBV7-8 to TRBJ2-1, with 13 bases fitting TRBD2. The CDR3 spans 16 residues. Germline CDR1 SGHVS, CDR2 FQNEAQ. Trimming at V came to 2 bases and at J to 4 bases, leaving 2 bases not matched to a gene. CDR3 protein: CASSLRTSGSYNEQFF. The CDR3 nucleotides are TGTGCCAGCAGCTTAAGGACTAGCGGGAGTTACAATGAGCAGTTCTTC.

V and J are TRBV5-4 and TRBJ2-1, with 7 bases matching TRBD1. The CDR3 consists of 14 residues. In germline, CDR1 is SGHNT, CDR2 YYREEE (reference sequence). J was trimmed by 5 bases and V by 4 bases; bases with no gene match: 6. The CDR3 bases are TGTGCCAGCAGCGGACGACAGGGACACAATGAGCAGTTCTTC. This gives the protein CASSGRQGHNEQFF.

This chain joins TRBV27 and TRBJ2-7; 11 bases agree with TRBD1. V was clipped by 7 bases and J by 6 bases; unmatched bases: 17. The germline V gene encodes CDR1 MNHEY and CDR2 SMNVEV (reference sequence). This CDR3 has 17 amino acids. CDR3 sequence: CASKVGQGASRSGEQYF. In nucleotides, the CDR3 is TGTGCCAGCAAGGTTGGACAGGGGGCTAGCAGGTCGGGCGAGCAGTACTTC.

This chain uses TRBV4-1 with TRBJ2-5, with 8 nucleotides matching TRBD2. Per germline, CDR1 MGHRA and CDR2 YSYEKL. V shed 4 bases and J 2 bases; nucleotides not matched to a gene: 3. The CDR3 is made up of 14 amino acids. The CDR3: CASSPGTRQETQYF. The CDR3 DNA reads as TGCGCCAGCAGCCCGGGGACTAGACAAGAGACCCAGTACTTC.

This clone was seen only once. The V call is TRBV7-6, the J call TRBJ2-7, with unresolved D. The germline V and J ends were trimmed by 2 bases and 5 bases, with 19 bases remaining between them. There are 16 residues in the CDR3. Germline CDR1 SGHVS, CDR2 FNYEAQ. In DNA, the CDR3 is TGTGCCAGCAGCTTATTATCAGCAGGCAGACGAGACGAGCAGTACTTC. The encoded protein is CASSLLSAGRRDEQYF. Full variable domain (rest looked up from reference TRBV7-6 and TRBJ2-7): GAGVSQSPRYKVTKRGQDVALRCDPISGHVSLYWYRQALGQGPEFLTYFNYEAQQDKSGLPNDRFSAERPEGSISTLTIQRTEQRDSAMYRCASSLLSAGRRDEQYFGPGTRLTVT.

The V gene is TRBV9, the J gene TRBJ1-2, with 10 bases aligning to TRBD1. V lost 3 bases, J lost 2 bases, and 10 bases stayed unmatched. CDR3 length: 17 amino acids. The germline CDR1 and CDR2 sequences are SGDLS and YYNGEE. CDR3 sequence (DNA): TGTGCCAGCAGCGCGAATTCCGGGACAGGGGACAACTATGGCTACACCTTC. Encoded protein: CASSANSGTGDNYGYTF. Full variable domain (rest looked up from reference TRBV9 and TRBJ1-2): DSGVTQTPKHLITATGQRVTLRCSPRSGDLSVYWYQQSLDQGLQFLIQYYNGEERAKGNILERFSAQQFPDLHSELNLSSLELGDSALYFCASSANSGTGDNYGYTFGSGTRLTVV.

The chain recombines TRBV28 with TRBJ2-1; D ambiguous. CDR3 size: 12 residues. The V gene's germline CDR1 is MDHEN and CDR2 SYDVKM. The ends were cut back, 6 bases at V and 5 bases at J, with 8 bases in the middle. The CDR3 sequence is CASRITNNEQFF. DNA of the CDR3: TGTGCCAGCAGGATAACTAACAATGAGCAGTTCTTC.

V is TRBV2 and J is TRBJ2-2, with D unclear. Trimming removed 7 bases at V and 0 bases at J, with 9 bases between. There are 14 residues in the CDR3. Germline CDR1 reads SNHLY; CDR2 reads FYNNEI. CDR3: CASKETTNTGELFF. The CDR3 region has the DNA TGTGCCAGCAAAGAGACAACGAACACCGGGGAGCTGTTTTTT.

The V and J genes are TRBV6-1 and TRBJ1-1; 9 bases line up with TRBD1. V lost 6 bases and J lost 6; bases outside the gene matches: 8. CDR3 length: 14 residues. Germline V gives CDR1 MNHNS, CDR2 SASEGT. The CDR3 loop is CASSHMTGGSEAFF. The CDR3 nucleotides are TGTGCCAGCAGCCACATGACAGGGGGATCTGAAGCTTTCTTT.

V is TRBV5-1 and J is TRBJ2-7; D uncertain. The CDR3 contains 15 residues. The germline V gene has CDR1 SGHRS and CDR2 YFSETQ. The V end lost 1 base, the J end lost 0 bases, and 11 bases lay between the germline ends. Here the CDR3 reads CASSLNPSISYEQYF. CDR3 nucleotide sequence: TGCGCCAGCAGCTTGAATCCTAGTATCTCCTACGAGCAGTACTTC.

The CDR3 protein is CASRPQQGAGELFF. CDR3 in DNA: TGCGCCAGCAGGCCCCAACAGGGAGCCGGGGAGCTGTTTTTT. V gene TRBV10-1 combines with J gene TRBJ2-2, with D maybe TRBD1 (6 bases). There are 14 residues in the CDR3. V lost 6 bases to trimming and J lost 6 bases, with 14 bases between them. The germline V gene has CDR1 WNHNN and CDR2 SYGVQD (reference sequence).

The chain employs TRBV5-1 and TRBJ2-7; perhaps D is TRBD1 or TRBD2 (7 bases each). Germline CDR1 reads SGHRS; CDR2 reads YFSETQ. CDR3 length: 14 residues. Trimming left V 4 bases short and J 7 bases short, with 18 bases between. The CDR3 loop is CASSPQGGLREQYF. The CDR3 DNA sequence: TGCGCCAGCAGCCCGCAGGGGGGGCTGAGGGAGCAGTACTTC. The entire variable domain, with the rest obtained from reference TRBV5-1 and TRBJ2-7, is as follows: KAGVTQTPRYLIKTRGQQVTLSCSPISGHRSVSWYQQTPGQGLQFLFEYFSETQRNKGNFPGRFSGRQFSNSRSEMNVSTLELGDSALYLCASSPQGGLREQYFGPGTRLTVT.

V is TRBV28 and J is TRBJ2-7; D remains ambiguous. Looked up from germline, CDR1 is MDHEN and CDR2 is SYDVKM. The CDR3 runs 11 residues. V lost 7 bases and J lost 4, with 8 bases in between. CDR3 sequence reads: CASTWRYEQYF. For the CDR3, the DNA is TGTGCCAGCACCTGGAGATACGAGCAGTACTTC. Drawing the rest from reference TRBV28 and TRBJ2-7, the complete variable domain is DVKVTQSSRYLVKRTGEKVFLECVQDMDHENMFWYRQDPGLGLRLIYFSYDVKMKEKGDIPEGYSVSREKKERFSLILESASTNQTSMYLCASTWRYEQYFGPGTRLTVT.